This TCR beta chain comes out of a study of tumor and adjacent non-tumor tissue in lung cancer. The library came from three nested PCR rounds adapted from ARM-PCR protocols. Via MiXCR, TCRdb re-called the multiplex PCR reads, giving one row per CDR3 protein. The profile shows approximately 86,000 distinct CDR3 sequences, 55% to 75% of them singletons. RNA was extracted from bulk tissue without any cell sorting. CDR3 length: 15 residues. V gave up 6 bases and J gave up 4 bases; unmatched junction bases: 12. Germline-derived CDR1 and CDR2 are DFQATT and SNEGSKA (reference sequence). This clonotype has only one observation. Since a much larger clone is just one base distant, this may be a read error.

The V gene is TRBV20-1, the J gene TRBJ1-5; 7 bases fit TRBD1. Sequencing used lung tumor tissue. This TCR was recovered from a woman aged 40 to 55 with non-small cell lung cancer. CDR3 bases: TGCAGTGCCCCTCCCCCCAGGGGGGGGAATCAGCCCCAGCATTTT. This sequence encodes CSAPPPRGGNQPQHF.